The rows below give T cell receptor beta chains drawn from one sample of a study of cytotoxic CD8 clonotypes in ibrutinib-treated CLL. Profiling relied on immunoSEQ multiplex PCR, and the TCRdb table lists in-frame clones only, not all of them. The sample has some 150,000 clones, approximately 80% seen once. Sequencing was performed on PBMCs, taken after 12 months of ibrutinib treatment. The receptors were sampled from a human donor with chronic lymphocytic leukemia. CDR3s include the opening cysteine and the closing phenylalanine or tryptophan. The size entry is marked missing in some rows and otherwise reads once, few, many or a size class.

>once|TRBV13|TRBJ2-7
CASSLGGDEQYF
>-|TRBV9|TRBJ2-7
CASSETPSYEQYF
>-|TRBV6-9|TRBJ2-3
CASSKPERGRGATDTQYF
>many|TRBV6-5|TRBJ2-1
CASSRNNEQFF
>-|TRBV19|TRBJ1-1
CASSPGRVVTEAFF
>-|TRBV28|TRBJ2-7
CASSLRRGPGLYEQYF
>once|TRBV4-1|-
CASSPGTGVFYEQYF
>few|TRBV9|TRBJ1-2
CASSVPDNYGYTF
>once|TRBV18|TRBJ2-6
CASSRISGQLSGANVLTF
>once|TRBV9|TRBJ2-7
CASSSRDFSYEQYF
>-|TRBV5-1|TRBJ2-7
CASSRGGQAYEQYF
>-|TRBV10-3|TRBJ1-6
CAISQGAYNSPLHF
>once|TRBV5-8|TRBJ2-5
CASSLDRGETQYF
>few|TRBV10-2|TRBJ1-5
CAISVSDSNQPQHF
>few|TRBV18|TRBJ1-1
CATLSRENTEAFF
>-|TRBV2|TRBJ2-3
CASSYDGWGTDTQYF
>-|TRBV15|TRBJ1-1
CATSSGTGRMNTEAFF
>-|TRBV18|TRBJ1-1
CASSPRDSLKGAEAFF
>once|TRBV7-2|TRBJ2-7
CASSRTRTYEQYF
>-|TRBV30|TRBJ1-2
CAWSVQRDGYTF
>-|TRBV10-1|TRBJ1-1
CASVDPGQGRTEAFF
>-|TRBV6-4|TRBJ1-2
CASSDPDRFNYGYTF
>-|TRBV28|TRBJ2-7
CASETVTSYEQYF
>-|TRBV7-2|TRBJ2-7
CASSLALQREYF
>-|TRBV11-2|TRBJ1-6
CASSPGRFRAQNSPLHF
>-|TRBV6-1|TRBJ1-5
CATIVSSLGNQPQHF
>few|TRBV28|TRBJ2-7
CASRGGDRGSYEQYF
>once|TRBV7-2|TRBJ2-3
CASRFRGNLRPRTDTQYF
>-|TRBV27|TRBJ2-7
CASGADRAGFEQYF
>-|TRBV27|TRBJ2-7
CASSLGSAGGYEQYF
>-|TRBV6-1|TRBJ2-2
CATRQENTGELFF
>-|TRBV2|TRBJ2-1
CASSEAGPSQYNEQFF
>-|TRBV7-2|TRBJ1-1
CASSLRGKQTEAFF
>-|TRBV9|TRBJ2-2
CASSVGGILAGELFF
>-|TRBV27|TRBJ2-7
CASSLEGLAGQEQYF
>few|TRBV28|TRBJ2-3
CASSTTGTYTQYF
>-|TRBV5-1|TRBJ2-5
CASSRGAGETQYF